This entry concerns a single TCR beta chain. Its cognate antigen has yet to be identified. Per-base qualities were not stored, and no clone one base away is much larger. This record comes from a study of beta chain features in type 1 diabetes (dated by TCRdb to the late 2010s). In the study overall: Mean age, gender distribution, total cell number and subset yield were not different between patients and healthy donors. A total of approximately 100,000,000 sorted cells were examined across all samples, and the number of cells per subset was strongly correlated with RNA yield. The study compared TCRB repertoires of sorted circulating CD4+ T cell subsets between recently diagnosed type 1 diabetes patients and matched healthy donors. Regulatory and stem cell-like memory subsets were isolated from only 8 patients and 8 healthy donors, whereas naive and central memory subsets came from all 28 donors.

Measured from the cysteine to the phenylalanine, the CDR3 is 15 residues long. The only DNA kept is the CDR3, 45 bases in frame from the first base. V lost 8 bases and J lost 0 bases; the stretch between them is 14 bases long. CDR1 is given as SGHRS and CDR2 as YFSETQ, both from the germline V gene. Paper-wide results and their limitations: Naive, central memory and regulatory TCRB repertoires appeared to be more similar among patients than among healthy donors. Shorter templates might have been favored by PCR, but patient and control samples were amplified and corrected together, so both groups would have been affected equally by any skew. Fewer insertions and more nucleotide deletions at VDJ recombination sites were observed in patients with type 1 diabetes, implying thymic rearrangement abnormalities. Only small numbers of individuals were included in the HLA sub-analyses, which left unresolved whether HLA type had any influence on TCRB rearrangement. Because cDNA rather than genomic DNA was sequenced, highly expressing activated cells could have been over-represented, although no difference in activation and CD3 levels was found between groups. A moderate but significant shortening of TCRB CDR3 length was observed in type 1 diabetes patients in all four CD4+ subsets.

Each donor gave one peripheral blood draw, roughly 0.11 L on average, collected into heparinised tubes. Using a panel that included CD45RO, CCR7, CD25, CD127, CD95 and CD27, naive, central memory, regulatory and stem cell-like memory CD4+ T cells were sorted on a BD FACSAria II. A purity above 95% was achieved for all sorted populations. PBMCs were isolated immediately by Lymphoprep density gradient centrifugation and stained directly without culture. So that batch effects would be minimized, each experiment stained and sorted samples in pairs, pairing one healthy donor with one patient. The entire isolated RNA was reverse transcribed using the High Capacity cDNA Reverse Transcription Kit, and thus expressed TCRB transcripts were sequenced. Naive, central memory and regulatory T cell samples underwent deep immunoSEQ sequencing, averaging about 3.3 million total reads per sample. After sorted cells were lysed in RLT buffer, RNA was extracted with DNase-treated RNeasy Micro or Mini kits, with the choice depending on cell number. To prevent cross-contamination, every cell subset was processed on its own, while patient and healthy donor samples were processed together. The immunoSEQ multiplex PCR was used to amplify TCRB sequences from cDNA, yielding 87-bp fragments that span the CDR3 region. Sequencing of the amplicons was performed on the Illumina HiSeq platform. The published analysis was carried out like this. PCR bias was computationally corrected using synthetic template baselines, reads within Hamming distance 2 were collapsed, and singletons that could not be merged were discarded. By aligning reads against IMGT, V, D and J genes, CDR3 length, and insertions or deletions at six rearrangement sites were assigned. Within each subset, clonotype counts were normalized to sorted cell number, after which true diversity and Gini coefficients were computed with the tcR R package. The overlap coefficient, calculated on TCRB nucleotide sequences, was used to measure repertoire sharing. Out-of-frame TCRB sequences from naive cells were analyzed as a proxy for the pre-selection repertoire. Not all clones reach the TCRdb copy of this immuneACCESS table, which keeps in-frame sequences only. Checked studies attribute under half of the gap to unresolved V genes and leave the rest unexplained. V, J and clone size derive from that table, while D and trimming were established from the DNA sequence. The table for this sample lists about 660,000 clones; about 14% of them were counted only once. Around 0.04% of the sample lies in the top ten.

This TCR derives from a man between 18 and 29 years old with type 1 diabetes. What was sequenced was naive CD4+ T cells from blood. The label giving this sample's cell subset or site can be read as: true naive CD4+ T cells. The rearrangement joined TRBV5-1 to TRBJ2-2; the D gene is unclear. The CDR3 in this case is CASEALGSNTGELFF. The nucleotides read TGCGCCAGTGAGGCGCTAGGGTCGAACACCGGGGAGCTGTTTTTT.